This T cell receptor (beta chain) was sequenced for a study of CD4 T cell repertoires in COVID-19. Study at large: Relabeled CFSE-low cells, IL-2-expanded for around nine days, met spikes from other coronaviruses. Study findings and constraints: Several top expanded SARS-CoV-2-reactive clonotypes were shared by two or three memory subsets. In SARS-CoV and/or HKU1 spike cultures, between roughly 7 and 25% of SARS-CoV-2 clonotypes reappeared.

The CDR3 covers 16 residues. CDR1 is SGHRS and CDR2 is YFSETQ in the germline V gene. Trimming cost V 0 bases and J 1 base, with 11 bases left between them. This clone was detected only a few times. Antigen: not known. Repertoires were generated with immunoSEQ multiplex PCR, while TCRdb's copy carries only in-frame clones and drops some. The profile shows 8,000 or so clones, approximately 81% of them singletons. The memory T cells were sequenced right after ex vivo isolation, without culture. This clonotype was obtained from a human donor who had COVID-19. Sequences were derived from effector memory CD4+ T cells from blood, sampled before the COVID-19 pandemic. The chain joins TRBV5-1 to TRBJ1-3; D possibly corresponds to TRBD1 (6 bases). The CDR3 nucleotides are TGCGCCAGCAGCTTGGTCGCGGACAGATCTGGAAACACCATATATTTT. It specifies CASSLVADRSGNTIYF.